These 27 T cell receptor beta chains came from one sample sequenced in a study of radiation and T cells in renal cell carcinoma. The time point denotes: blood 2 weeks post-SBRT. Treatment noted: 15 Gy SBRT to primary tumor, nephrectomy 4 weeks later. Here immunoSEQ multiplex PCR was the method, and the copy in TCRdb shows in-frame clones only, minus some. Among some 120,000 clones listed, more than 80% were seen once. The sequencing here drew on blood, taken from a patient whose treatment included radiotherapy and nephrectomy. Source of these receptors: a woman aged 60-75 years with renal cell carcinoma.

The CDR3 DNA follows: TGCGCCAGCAGTTGGGTTGCGGTCTCCTATGGCTACACCTTC. Amino acid sequence: CASSWVAVSYGYTF. The chain employs TRBV10-1 and TRBJ1-2; D unclear. Trimming cost V 5 bases and J 4 bases, with 14 bases left between them. The CDR3 runs to 14 residues. The V gene's germline CDR1 is WNHNN and CDR2 SYGVQD (reference sequence).

This clone was detected only once. The chain carries TRBV29-1 and TRBJ2-6; D remains unclear. The CDR3 totals 13 residues. Trimming took 7 bases from V and 4 from J, leaving 11 bases between them. Germline CDR1 and CDR2: SQVTM and ANQGSEA. CDR3: CSAGRTGANVLTF. CDR3 bases: TGCAGCGCCGGACGAACCGGGGCCAACGTCCTGACTTTC. Supplemented by reference TRBV29-1 and TRBJ2-6, the full variable domain reads SAVISQKPSRDICQRGTSLTIQCQVDSQVTMMFWYRQQPGQSLTLIATANQGSEATYESGFVIDKFPISRPNLTFSTLTVSNMSPEDSSIYLCSAGRTGANVLTFGAGSRLTVL.

This clone has more than one count but fewer than ten. DNA of the CDR3: TGTGCCAGCGGGGACTCCCCATATTCCTACAATGAGCAGTTCTTC. It yields the protein CASGDSPYSYNEQFF. The J gene is TRBJ2-1, the V gene TRBV6-1; tentative D call: TRBD2 (6 bases). The V end lost 8 bases, the J end lost 1 base, and 15 bases lay between the germline ends. The CDR3 sequence is 15 residues long. Germline V gene sequence: CDR1 MNHNS, CDR2 SASEGT.

The genes are TRBV13 and TRBJ2-7; 12 bases are shared with TRBD2. The ends lost 4 bases at V and 3 bases at J; junction bases unmatched: 4. Germline values: CDR1 PRHDT, CDR2 FYEKMQ (reference sequence). This CDR3 is 15 amino acids long. The CDR3 loop is CASSSRLAGVYEQYF. The CDR3, as DNA: TGTGCCAGCAGCTCCCGACTAGCGGGAGTCTACGAGCAGTACTTC.

This clone was found a few times. This sequence joins TRBV19 and TRBJ1-5; 7 positions agree with TRBD1. The germline V gene has CDR1 LNHDA and CDR2 SQIVND (reference sequence). Unmatched junction bases numbered 5, after V lost 6 bases and J lost 0 bases. The CDR3 loop spans 15 amino acids. The CDR3 spells CASSPGQASNQPQHF. The CDR3 nucleotides are TGTGCCAGTAGCCCTGGACAGGCTAGCAATCAGCCCCAGCATTTT.

The chain employs TRBV30 and TRBJ2-7, with 14 bases fitting TRBD2. V lost 3 bases, J lost 5 bases, and 3 bases stayed unmatched. This CDR3 has 14 residues. CDR1 GTSNPN and CDR2 SVGIG come from the germline V gene (reference sequence). CDR3 sequence reads: CAWRGLAGVNEQYF. CDR3 nucleotide sequence: TGTGCCTGGAGGGGACTAGCGGGAGTCAACGAGCAGTACTTC.

This rearrangement joins TRBV7-9 to TRBJ1-1; a weak D match, TRBD1 (5 bases). Germline CDR1 reads SEHNR; CDR2 reads FQNEAQ (reference sequence). This CDR3 comprises 16 residues. Trimming left V 6 bases short and J 2 bases short, with 19 bases between. The CDR3 sequence is CASRGEGAWSNTEAFF. CDR3 DNA: TGTGCCAGCAGAGGTGAAGGGGCTTGGAGCAACACTGAAGCTTTCTTT.

This clone appeared a few times. V gene TRBV6-1 combines with J gene TRBJ1-1; no definite D call. Germline V gene data show CDR1 as MNHNS and CDR2 as SASEGT. CDR3 length: 12 amino acids. The V gene lost 5 bases and the J gene lost 0 bases, with 4 bases spanning the gap. CDR3 protein: CASSIMNTEAFF. The CDR3 DNA is TGTGCCAGCAGTATAATGAACACTGAAGCTTTCTTT.

The chain has TRBV12-5 and TRBJ2-5, with a possible D match to TRBD1 (5 bases). With 4 bases removed from V and 8 bases from J, the gap between germline ends came to 14 bases. In germline, CDR1 is LGHNT, CDR2 FRNRAP. The CDR3 is 13 amino acids. The CDR3: CASGSDSLATQYF. CDR3 in DNA: TGTGCTAGTGGTTCCGACAGTCTTGCTACCCAGTACTTC.

This chain joins TRBV27 and TRBJ2-7; D is unresolved. Germline V gene sequence: CDR1 MNHEY, CDR2 SMNVEV (reference sequence). Deletions cut 5 bases from V and 2 bases from J, with 10 bases between. CDR3 length equals 13 residues. The CDR3 is CASSVSWAYEQYF. Here the CDR3 DNA reads TGTGCCAGCAGTGTCTCCTGGGCCTACGAGCAGTACTTC.

The chain carries TRBV7-2 and TRBJ1-3, with TRBD1 as a possible D gene (5 bases). The germline V gene has CDR1 SGHTA and CDR2 FQGNSA. The CDR3 runs to 15 residues. V was cut by 3 bases and J by 0 bases, with 9 bases left in between. The CDR3 DNA follows: TGTGCCAGCAGCTTTCCCCAGGGCTCTGGAAACACCATATATTTT. This encodes CASSFPQGSGNTIYF.

This clone is a singleton in its sample. This chain links TRBV5-6 with TRBJ2-3, with 7 bases that match TRBD1. The CDR3 has 14 amino acids. Germline trimming cut 4 bases from V and 3 bases from J; bases unmatched to any gene: 5. Germline CDR1 and CDR2: SGHDT and YYEEEE. The CDR3: CASSKETGTDTQYF. The CDR3 DNA is TGTGCCAGCAGCAAGGAGACAGGGACAGATACGCAGTATTTT.

V and J are TRBV19 and TRBJ2-7; no reliable D call. V lost 1 base and J lost 0, with 4 bases in between. This CDR3 region has 13 residues. Germline CDR1 and CDR2: LNHDA and SQIVND (reference sequence). This chain's CDR3 is CASSIGASYEQYF. CDR3 coding DNA: TGTGCCAGTAGTATAGGGGCCTCCTACGAGCAGTACTTC.

The rearrangement uses TRBV9 and TRBJ2-1; 11 bases align to TRBD2. CDR3 length equals 16 residues. V dropped 0 bases and J dropped 2; count of bases not matched to a gene: 1. In germline, CDR1 is SGDLS, CDR2 YYNGEE. CDR3 nucleotides: TGTGCCAGCAGCGTAGCTAGCGGGGGGACCTACAATGAGCAGTTCTTC. This gives the protein CASSVASGGTYNEQFF.

The V and J genes are TRBV6-1 and TRBJ1-1; D not certain. V lost 0 bases, J lost 4 bases, and 12 bases lay in between. This CDR3 has 15 amino acids. The germline V gene encodes CDR1 MNHNS and CDR2 SASEGT. The CDR3 DNA reads TGTGCCAGCAGTGAAGCGCGGGAGGTCGGCACTGAAGCTTTCTTT. Its protein is CASSEAREVGTEAFF.

The J gene is TRBJ2-6, the V gene TRBV10-3; possibly TRBD2 for D (7 bases). The V and J ends lost 3 bases and 4 bases respectively, with 13 bases between them. The CDR3 contains 16 residues. Germline lookup yields CDR1 ENHRY and CDR2 SYGVKD. The DNA for the CDR3 is TGTGCCATCAGTGAAAAAGGGGGGGAAGGGGCCAACGTCCTGACTTTC. Residues: CAISEKGGEGANVLTF.

This clone was detected only a few times. This rearrangement joins TRBV19 to TRBJ1-1, with TRBD1 as a possible D gene (5 bases). Germline V gives CDR1 LNHDA, CDR2 SQIVND (reference sequence). The CDR3 has 14 residues. V was pared by 6 bases and J by 5 bases, with 16 bases between. CDR3 in DNA: TGTGCCAGTAGATGGGGCAGCGGGGGTACTGAAGCTTTCTTT. Translating it yields CASRWGSGGTEAFF.

The chain uses TRBV4-1 and TRBJ2-1, with D uncertain. The CDR3 contains 13 residues. Germline values: CDR1 MGHRA, CDR2 YSYEKL. V was clipped by 1 base and J by 6 bases, with 7 bases between them. The CDR3 here is CASSQGVANEQFF. CDR3 DNA: TGCGCCAGCAGCCAAGGGGTAGCCAATGAGCAGTTCTTC.

V is TRBV19 and J is TRBJ2-7; TRBD1 matches 8 bases. The ends lost 5 bases at V and 3 bases at J; junction bases unmatched: 6. The CDR3 totals 14 residues. Germline V gene data show CDR1 as LNHDA and CDR2 as SQIVND (reference sequence). CDR3 in amino acids: CASSGRDRYYEQYF. The DNA of the CDR3 is TGTGCCAGTAGTGGACGGGACAGGTACTACGAGCAGTACTTC.

The CDR3 loop is CASRDSGYSNQPQHF. The CDR3 DNA follows: TGTGCCAGCAGAGATTCAGGTTATAGCAATCAGCCCCAGCATTTT. The chain uses TRBV6-5 and TRBJ1-5; D not resolved. CDR1 is MNHEY and CDR2 is SVGAGI in the germline V gene. The length of the CDR3 is 15 residues. Trimming took off 6 bases at V and 0 bases at J, with 12 bases between the two ends.

This rearrangement joins TRBV7-2 to TRBJ1-1; perhaps TRBD1 as D (6 bases). Trimming pared 5 bases from V and 11 bases from J, leaving 15 bases between. This CDR3 region has 12 residues. The V gene's germline CDR1 is SGHTA and CDR2 FQGNSA. CDR3 amino acids: CASSQPQGKAFF. The DNA for the CDR3 is TGTGCCAGCAGCCAACCACAGGGTAAGGCTTTCTTT.

V usage is TRBV5-1 and J usage is TRBJ2-5; the D is unclear. CDR3 length equals 14 residues. Trimming stripped 0 bases from V and 4 bases from J, with 10 bases between. CDR1 is SGHRS, CDR2 YFSETQ, per germline. DNA of the CDR3: TGCGCCAGCAGCTTGGGGCCGGGCTCAGAGACCCAGTACTTC. Residues: CASSLGPGSETQYF.

This clone was detected ten times or more. This chain connects TRBV11-2 to TRBJ2-7, with D tentatively TRBD1 or TRBD2 (5 bases each). This CDR3 spans 13 amino acids. V lost 5 bases, J lost 6 bases, and 14 bases lay in between. Germline CDR1 SGHAT, CDR2 FQNNGV. Written as DNA, the CDR3 is TGTGCCAGCAGCCCAGGGAGAGGGGCCGAGCAGTACTTC. This translates into CASSPGRGAEQYF.

This chain uses TRBV4-1 with TRBJ1-2; the D is unclear. The CDR3 runs to 16 residues. Germline loops: CDR1 MGHRA, CDR2 YSYEKL. V was cut by 8 bases and J by 4 bases, with 23 bases left in between. CDR3 DNA sequence: TGCGCCAGCGGTCCCGTCCAAGGAGCCGTTTCCTATGGCTACACCTTC. This sequence encodes CASGPVQGAVSYGYTF.

V is TRBV13 and J is TRBJ2-2; D gene uncertain. Germline V gene data show CDR1 as PRHDT and CDR2 as FYEKMQ (reference sequence). CDR3 length equals 14 residues. V lost 7 bases and J lost 0, with 9 bases in between. The CDR3 DNA sequence: TGTGCCAGCAAAGACACTTCGAACACCGGGGAGCTGTTTTTT. It encodes CASKDTSNTGELFF.

V usage is TRBV7-9 and J usage is TRBJ1-1, with D perhaps matching TRBD1 (6 bases). V lost 4 bases to trimming and J lost 4 bases, with 10 bases between them. CDR3 length: 13 amino acids. Germline lookup yields CDR1 SEHNR and CDR2 FQNEAQ (reference sequence). The CDR3 nucleotides are TGTGCCAGCAGCTATGGGGGGCCCACTGAAGCTTTCTTT. Translation: CASSYGGPTEAFF.

The chain is built from TRBV7-9 and TRBJ2-7; TRBD1 might be the D (7 bases). Germline V gives CDR1 SEHNR, CDR2 FQNEAQ (reference sequence). V lost 5 bases to trimming and J lost 3 bases, with 11 bases between them. The CDR3 is 13 amino acids. CDR3 coding DNA: TGTGCCAGCAGCAGGGGGCGGGACTACGAGCAGTACTTC. Residues: CASSRGRDYEQYF.